This T cell receptor beta chain was recorded in a study of molecular identifiers for immune sequencing clone quantification. Study-level background: Five aliquots were made in replicates from the RNA of around 20,000 or 100,000 naive CD8 cells, and four were sequenced.

Naive CD8 T cells were FACS-sorted by CD8+CD4-CCR7+CD45RA+ markers. Previously described methods and listed TCR primers were employed for the bulk TCR libraries. TCRdb reprocessed the PCR reads with MiXCR, giving one entry per CDR3 protein. In the table there are 88,000 or so distinct CDR3 sequences, over 20% of which are singletons. This clonotype was recorded at least ten times. This sequence was found in a human donor in good health. Some libraries in this study had Jurkat cell RNA spiked in. The sample comprised naive CD8+ T cells from blood, with Jurkat cell RNA spiked in. The subset denotes: FACS-sorted CD8+CD4-CCR7+CD45RA+ naive T cells.

Here the CDR3 reads CASSQDRGGTGELFF. In DNA, the CDR3 is TGTGCCAGCAGCCAAGACCGAGGGGGGACCGGGGAGCTGTTTTTT. The chain combines TRBV3-1 with TRBJ2-2; possibly TRBD1 or TRBD2 for D (6 bases each). Trimming pared 0 bases from V and 5 bases from J, leaving 10 bases between. This CDR3 region has 15 residues. CDR1 is LGHDT, CDR2 YNNKEL, per germline (reference sequence).